These T cell receptor beta chains were read from a single sample in a study of blood T cell repertoires in COVID-19. Assay: immunoSEQ multiplex PCR; the TCRdb copy retains only in-frame clones and omits some. The profile shows roughly 180,000 clones, around 83% of them singletons. The material sequenced was peripheral blood. Receptors originate from a woman younger than 45 with active or convalescent COVID-19. The CDR3 runs from the conserved cysteine through the conserved F or W. The D gene is left open where the match is weak. Expanded clones are given a class, and other clones once, few, many or no size at all.

TRBV7-2	NA	NA	TRBJ1-2	CASSLVAQNYGYTF	TGTGCCAGCAGCTTAGTAGCCCAGAACTATGGCTACACCTTC
TRBV7-2	NA	NA	TRBJ1-1	CASLTQAKGAGVYTEAFF	TGTGCCAGCCTCACGCAAGCAAAAGGGGCAGGGGTATACACTGAAGCTTTCTTT
TRBV10-3	NA	TRBD1	TRBJ1-2	CAISGTVNYGYTF	TGTGCCATCAGCGGGACAGTGAACTATGGCTACACCTTC
TRBV10-2	NA	TRBD1	TRBJ2-1	CASRRQGNEQFF	TGCGCCAGCAGGAGACAGGGCAATGAGCAGTTCTTC
TRBV2	NA	TRBD2	TRBJ2-2	CATTGPSGRAVNTGELFF	TGTGCCACCACGGGTCCTAGCGGGAGGGCGGTAAACACCGGGGAGCTGTTTTTT
TRBV11-2	NA	NA	TRBJ2-3	CASSLGGAYEATQYF	TGTGCCAGCAGCTTAGGGGGCGCCTATGAAGCTACGCAGTATTTT
TRBV18	NA	NA	TRBJ1-5	CASSPKGDSNQPQHF	TGTGCCAGCTCACCTAAAGGGGATAGCAATCAGCCCCAGCATTTT
TRBV19	NA	TRBD1	TRBJ2-1	CAISGGNEQFF	TGTGCCATTTCAGGGGGCAATGAGCAGTTCTTC
TRBV6-5	few	TRBD2	TRBJ2-7	CASSRTSGSYEQYF	TGTGCCAGCAGTCGGACTAGCGGGAGCTACGAGCAGTACTTC
TRBV28	NA	TRBD1	TRBJ1-5	CASSGPRDRGTRQPQHF	TGTGCCAGCAGTGGGCCTCGGGACAGGGGAACTCGCCAGCCCCAGCATTTT
TRBV2	NA	NA	TRBJ2-2	CASSEESPGELFF	TGTGCCAGCAGTGAAGAATCTCCCGGGGAGCTGTTTTTT
TRBV5-1	NA	TRBD1	TRBJ2-7	CASSSGQGAYEQYF	TGCGCCAGCAGCTCAGGACAGGGGGCTTACGAGCAGTACTTC
TRBV7-9	NA	NA	TRBJ1-3	CASSLGRVSLSGNTIYF	TGTGCCAGCAGCTTAGGCAGGGTATCCCTCTCTGGAAACACCATATATTTT
TRBV5-1	NA	NA	TRBJ2-3	CASSFRTDTQYF	TGCGCCAGCTCTTTCCGCACAGATACGCAGTATTTT
TRBV7-9	NA	TRBD1	TRBJ1-2	CASSLASGQGANYGYTF	TGTGCCAGCAGCTTAGCGTCCGGACAGGGAGCTAACTATGGCTACACCTTC
TRBV15	NA	NA	TRBJ1-5	CATSTLGGANQPQHF	TGTGCCACCAGCACCCTGGGGGGAGCAAATCAGCCCCAGCATTTT